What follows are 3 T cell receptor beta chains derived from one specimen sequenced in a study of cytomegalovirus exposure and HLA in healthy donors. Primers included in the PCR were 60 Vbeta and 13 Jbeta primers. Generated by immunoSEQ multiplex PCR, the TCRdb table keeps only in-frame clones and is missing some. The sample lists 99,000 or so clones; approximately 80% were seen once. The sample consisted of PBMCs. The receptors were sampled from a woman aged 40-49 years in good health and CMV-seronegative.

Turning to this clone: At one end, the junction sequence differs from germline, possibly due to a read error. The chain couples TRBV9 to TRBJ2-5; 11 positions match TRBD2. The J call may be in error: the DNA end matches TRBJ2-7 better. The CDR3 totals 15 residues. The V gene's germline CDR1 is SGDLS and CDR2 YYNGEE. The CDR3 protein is CAGSVSSGRSYEQYF. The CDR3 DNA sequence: TGTGCCGGCAGCGTTTCTAGCGGGAGGTCCTACGAGCAGTACTTC.

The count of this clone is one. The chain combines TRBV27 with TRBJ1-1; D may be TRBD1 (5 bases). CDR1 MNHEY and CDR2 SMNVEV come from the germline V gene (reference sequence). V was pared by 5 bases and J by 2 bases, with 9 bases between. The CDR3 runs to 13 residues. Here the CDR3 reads CASSPWGNTEAFF. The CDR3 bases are TGTGCCAGCAGTCCGTGGGGCAACACTGAAGCTTTCTTT.

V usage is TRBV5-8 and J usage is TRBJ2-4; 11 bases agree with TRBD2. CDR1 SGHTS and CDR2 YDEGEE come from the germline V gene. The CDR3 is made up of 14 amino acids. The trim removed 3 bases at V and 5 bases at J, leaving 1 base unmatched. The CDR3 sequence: CASSSGLAENIQYF. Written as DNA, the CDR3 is TGTGCCAGCAGCTCGGGACTAGCGGAAAACATTCAGTACTTC.